This T cell receptor (beta chain) was recovered during a study of cytomegalovirus exposure and HLA in healthy donors. Study conclusions and caveats: TCR beta sequences numbering some 17,000 were associated with HLA alleles at 0.05 false discovery rate in a later analysis. Overall, around 160 TCR beta chains were annotated as cytomegalovirus-associated. A prior analysis recorded that most TCR beta V segments were productive about 90% or about 30% of the time.

On this clone itself: Its antigen is unidentified.

The V gene lost 6 bases and the J gene lost 2 bases, with 14 bases spanning the gap. This CDR3 spans 14 amino acids. Germline lookup yields CDR1 MDHEN and CDR2 SYDVKM. Amplification used 60 Vbeta primers and 13 Jbeta primers. The method was immunoSEQ multiplex PCR; TCRdb's version includes in-frame clones alone and lacks a portion of them. Among approximately 200,000 clones, 70% to 90% were seen once, and the ten largest hold around 2.3%. Sequenced: PBMCs. The rearrangement joins TRBV28 to TRBJ2-7; TRBD1 is a possible D gene (6 bases). This clonotype originated in a woman in her forties or fifties in good health and CMV-seronegative. The CDR3 reads CASRGWTATYEQYF. In DNA form, the CDR3 reads TGTGCCAGCAGGGGCTGGACAGCTACCTACGAGCAGTACTTC.